The next 25 T cell receptor beta chains were all read from a single sample in a study of cytomegalovirus exposure and HLA in healthy donors. Produced via immunoSEQ multiplex PCR; TCRdb's table is partial and in-frame only. The sample has 140,000 or so clones, approximately 92% seen once. Sequencing was carried out using PBMCs. The receptors were gathered from a woman between 18 and 30 years old in good health and CMV-seropositive.

This chain connects TRBV5-6 to TRBJ2-1; 8 positions agree with TRBD1. V shed 4 bases and J 8 bases; nucleotides not matched to a gene: 8. CDR1 SGHDT and CDR2 YYEEEE come from the germline V gene. This CDR3 has 14 residues. Here the CDR3 DNA reads TGTGCCAGCAGCCGTCAGGACAGGGCGGATGAGCAGTTCTTC. It encodes CASSRQDRADEQFF. Full variable domain (outside the CDR3, taken from reference TRBV5-6 and TRBJ2-1): DAGVTQSPTHLIKTRGQQVTLRCSPKSGHDTVSWYQQALGQGPQFIFQYYEEEERQRGNFPDRFSGHQFPNYSSELNVNALLLGDSALYLCASSRQDRADEQFFGPGTRLTVL.

The genes are TRBV7-9 and TRBJ1-1; 7 bases are a match to TRBD1. Losses at the gene ends were 4 bases for V and 0 bases for J; bases not matched to a gene: 8. This CDR3 contains 16 residues. Germline V CDR1 and CDR2: SEHNR, FQNEAQ (reference sequence). The CDR3 loop is CASSSPGTAMNTEAFF. The CDR3 nucleotides read TGTGCCAGCAGCTCCCCCGGGACAGCCATGAACACTGAAGCTTTCTTT.

The chain joins TRBV30 to TRBJ1-1; no clear D. V was trimmed by 0 bases and J by 1 base, leaving 12 bases between them. Germline lookup yields CDR1 GTSNPN and CDR2 SVGIG (reference sequence). The CDR3 runs 15 residues. The CDR3 protein is CAWSVLRTANTEAFF. The CDR3 region has the DNA TGTGCCTGGAGTGTACTGCGTACAGCGAACACTGAAGCTTTCTTT. The variable domain in full, with the rest retrieved from reference TRBV30 and TRBJ1-1, is SQTIHQWPATLVQPVGSPLSLECTVEGTSNPNLYWYRQAAGRGLQLLFYSVGIGQISSEVPQNLSASRPQDRQFILSSKKLLLSDSGFYLCAWSVLRTANTEAFFGQGTRLTVV.

This clone was detected only once. This sequence joins TRBV4-3 and TRBJ1-5; the D is unclear. The CDR3 runs 14 residues. Trimming shortened V by 0 bases and J by 10 bases, and 13 bases separated the two germline ends. Germline-derived CDR1 and CDR2 are LGHNA and YSLEER. The CDR3 reads CASSQDRSLDPQHF. The DNA of the CDR3 is TGCGCCAGCAGCCAAGACAGGTCCTTGGATCCCCAGCATTTT.

This rearrangement joins TRBV7-2 to TRBJ1-6; TRBD1 aligns across 9 bases. V shed 3 bases and J 9 bases; nucleotides not matched to a gene: 3. The CDR3 is 14 residues long. The germline gives CDR1 SGHTA, CDR2 FQGNSA. The CDR3, as DNA: TGTGCCAGCAGCTTCGGACAGGGGAGTTCACCCCTCCACTTT. Its protein product is CASSFGQGSSPLHF.

V and J are TRBV19 and TRBJ1-1; the D gene is possibly TRBD1 (5 bases). CDR3 length: 14 residues. CDR1 and CDR2 from the germline V gene are LNHDA and SQIVND (reference sequence). V was shortened by 3 bases and J by 3 bases, with 11 bases between the two germline ends. The DNA for the CDR3 is TGTGCCAGTAGTATGATGGGGGGGTACACTGAAGCTTTCTTT. Its protein is CASSMMGGYTEAFF.

A remark on this clone: At one of its ends the junction is not consistent with the germline gene, which may arise from a read error. The chain recombines TRBV28 with TRBJ1-2; D gene uncertain. The CDR3 has 15 residues. Germline V CDR1 and CDR2: MDHEN, SYDVKM. In DNA, the CDR3 is TGTGCCAGCACTTTATTACCTGGAGGAAACTATGGCTACACCTTC. This translates into CASTLLPGGNYGYTF.

This clone was seen once. This chain uses TRBV2 with TRBJ2-4, with D possibly being TRBD2 (5 bases). Per the germline V gene, CDR1 is SNHLY and CDR2 is FYNNEI. This CDR3 region has 13 residues. The germline V and J ends were trimmed by 5 bases and 8 bases, with 13 bases remaining between them. CDR3 bases: TGTGCCAGCAGTTTGGCCGCCGGGGACATTCAGTACTTC. It encodes CASSLAAGDIQYF.

V gene TRBV5-4 combines with J gene TRBJ2-1; tentatively, D is TRBD1 (5 bases). The CDR3 has 15 amino acids. The V end was cut by 2 bases, the J end by 8 bases, with 17 bases between. Germline V gene lookup returns CDR1 SGHNT and CDR2 YYREEE (reference sequence). As DNA, the CDR3 is TGTGCCAGCAGCTTAGTCGGGCAGGGTAGTGATGAGCAGTTCTTC. It codes for CASSLVGQGSDEQFF. Looking up the rest from reference TRBV5-4 and TRBJ2-1 gives the full variable domain: ETGVTQSPTHLIKTRGQQVTLRCSSQSGHNTVSWYQQALGQGPQFIFQYYREEENGRGNFPPRFSGLQFPNYSSELNVNALELDDSALYLCASSLVGQGSDEQFFGPGTRLTVL.

V and J are TRBV27 and TRBJ2-7; a weak D match, TRBD2 (6 bases). Germline V lookup: CDR1 MNHEY, CDR2 SMNVEV (reference sequence). This CDR3 has 16 amino acids. The germline V and J ends were trimmed by 2 bases and 4 bases, with 18 bases remaining between them. The CDR3 DNA follows: TGTGCCAGCAGTTTAATGATGGGGGGTGGTGAGTACGAGCAGTACTTC. Translating it yields CASSLMMGGGEYEQYF.

The J gene is TRBJ2-2, the V gene TRBV29-1, with 10 positions matching TRBD1. Germline V gene sequence: CDR1 SQVTM, CDR2 ANQGSEA. V shed 5 bases and J 4 bases; nucleotides not matched to a gene: 4. This CDR3 spans 14 amino acids. The CDR3 DNA reads as TGCAGCGTTTCCGGGACAGGGGTCACCGGGGAGCTGTTTTTT. Amino acids: CSVSGTGVTGELFF.

This chain links TRBV27 with TRBJ1-1; D is undetermined. The V end was cut by 6 bases, the J end by 4 bases, with 15 bases between. The CDR3 covers 14 residues. CDR1 and CDR2 (germline): MNHEY, SMNVEV (reference sequence). In DNA form, the CDR3 reads TGTGCCAGCAGGCGCCTTGACCGGGGCACTGAAGCTTTCTTT. This codes for CASRRLDRGTEAFF.

The genes are TRBV28 and TRBJ2-1, with D maybe TRBD1 (6 bases). The CDR3 consists of 15 residues. In germline, CDR1 is MDHEN, CDR2 SYDVKM. Trimming removed 7 bases from V and 0 bases from J, with 13 bases in between. The CDR3 bases are TGTGCCAGCACCTTACAGGGAAGCTCCTACAATGAGCAGTTCTTC. This encodes CASTLQGSSYNEQFF.

The chain joins TRBV4-2 to TRBJ1-3; D ambiguous. Germline loops: CDR1 LGHNA, CDR2 YNFKEQ. The CDR3 is 14 amino acids. V was clipped by 0 bases and J by 1 base, with 4 bases between them. CDR3 amino acids: CASSQDGSGNTIYF. In nucleotides, the CDR3 is TGTGCCAGCAGCCAAGACGGGTCTGGAAACACCATATATTTT.

This chain connects TRBV2 to TRBJ1-4; TRBD1 matches at 7 bases. Germline trimming cut 8 bases from V and 5 bases from J; bases unmatched to any gene: 5. The CDR3 consists of 13 residues. The germline V gene encodes CDR1 SNHLY and CDR2 FYNNEI. CDR3 sequence reads: CASQGQYNEKLFF. CDR3 nucleotide sequence: TGTGCCAGCCAGGGACAGTACAATGAAAAACTGTTTTTT. Together with reference TRBV2 and TRBJ1-4, the CDR3 gives the full variable domain: EPEVTQTPSHQVTQMGQEVILRCVPISNHLYFYWYRQILGQKVEFLVSFYNNEISEKSEIFDDQFSVERPDGSNFTLKIRSTKLEDSAMYFCASQGQYNEKLFFGSGTQLSVL.

This sequence joins TRBV7-2 and TRBJ1-2; 10 nucleotides agree with TRBD1. This CDR3 has 16 amino acids. After removal of 1 base from V and 6 bases from J, the junction contained 8 bases not matched to a gene. CDR1 SGHTA and CDR2 FQGNSA come from the germline V gene. The CDR3 spells CASSLVVLTGGHGYTF. The CDR3 DNA reads as TGTGCCAGCAGCTTAGTAGTCCTGACAGGGGGCCATGGCTACACCTTC.

This sequence joins TRBV4-3 and TRBJ2-7; 7 positions match TRBD2. CDR3 length: 15 residues. Losses at the gene ends were 0 bases for V and 3 bases for J; bases not matched to a gene: 5. In germline, CDR1 is LGHNA, CDR2 YSLEER. The CDR3 coding sequence is TGCGCCAGCAGCCAAGATCGGTGGGAGGGCTACGAGCAGTACTTC. Residues: CASSQDRWEGYEQYF.

This clone appeared a single time. The V gene is TRBV19, the J gene TRBJ1-5, with a tentative D call TRBD1 (5 bases). Germline V CDR1 and CDR2: LNHDA, SQIVND (reference sequence). CDR3 length: 14 amino acids. V was trimmed by 7 bases and J by 2 bases, leaving 12 bases between them. The CDR3 loop is CASNPARGNQPQHF. The CDR3 DNA reads as TGTGCCAGTAACCCCGCCAGGGGCAATCAGCCCCAGCATTTT.

This chain joins TRBV29-1 and TRBJ2-2; maybe TRBD1 (5 bases). Per the germline V gene, CDR1 is SQVTM and CDR2 is ANQGSEA. Trimming left V 4 bases short and J 2 bases short, with 8 bases between. This CDR3 has 13 residues. CDR3 sequence: CSVGQGNTGELFF. DNA for the CDR3: TGCAGCGTTGGTCAGGGCAACACCGGGGAGCTGTTTTTT.

The chain recombines TRBV11-2 with TRBJ2-7; 10 nucleotides align to TRBD2. CDR1 is SGHAT and CDR2 is FQNNGV in the germline V gene. The junction had 9 bases not matched to a gene; V was cut back by 4 bases and J by 6 bases. CDR3 length: 15 amino acids. The CDR3 region is CASSYSGGLPGEQYF. Here the CDR3 DNA reads TGTGCCAGCAGCTATAGCGGGGGGCTCCCAGGCGAGCAGTACTTC.

The CDR3 loop is CASSQGGTFYNEQFF. DNA for the CDR3: TGCGCCAGCAGCCAAGGGGGGACATTCTACAATGAGCAGTTCTTC. This sequence joins TRBV4-1 and TRBJ2-1; a possible D gene is TRBD1 (6 bases). Trimming stripped 1 base from V and 3 bases from J, with 10 bases between. The CDR3 loop spans 15 amino acids. Looked up from germline, CDR1 is MGHRA and CDR2 is YSYEKL.

This chain connects TRBV5-1 to TRBJ1-1; D remains ambiguous. The V gene lost 3 bases and the J gene lost 4 bases, with 16 bases spanning the gap. Germline V gives CDR1 SGHRS, CDR2 YFSETQ. The CDR3 loop spans 15 amino acids. The CDR3 here is CASSSELRGSTEAFF. CDR3 nucleotides: TGCGCCAGCAGCTCGGAACTCCGAGGGAGCACTGAAGCTTTCTTT.

The chain employs TRBV5-1 and TRBJ2-1; 7 nucleotides line up with TRBD1. Germline-derived CDR1 and CDR2 are SGHRS and YFSETQ. V shed 4 bases, J shed 14 bases, and the junction held 6 bases outside the gene matches. This CDR3 is 11 amino acids long. The CDR3, as DNA: TGCGCCAGCAGCCCCGGACAGGCCGAGTTCTTC. Translated, it gives CASSPGQAEFF.

The V gene is TRBV19, the J gene TRBJ1-1; D is possibly TRBD1 (6 bases). CDR1 LNHDA and CDR2 SQIVND come from the germline V gene (reference sequence). This CDR3 is 15 amino acids long. V lost 1 base, J lost 1 base, and 10 bases lay in between. The CDR3 DNA reads TGTGCCAGTAGTATAGCCGGGACACCGAACACTGAAGCTTTCTTT. Its translation is CASSIAGTPNTEAFF.

The chain employs TRBV23-1 and TRBJ1-2; maybe TRBD1 (5 bases). TRBV23-1 is flagged as an ORF with uncertain function. Deletions cut 3 bases from V and 3 bases from J, with 14 bases between. CDR3 length equals 15 residues. Written as DNA, the CDR3 is TGCGCCAGCAGTCAGCGCCGACTCAGGGACTATGGCTACACCTTC. Translation gives CASSQRRLRDYGYTF.